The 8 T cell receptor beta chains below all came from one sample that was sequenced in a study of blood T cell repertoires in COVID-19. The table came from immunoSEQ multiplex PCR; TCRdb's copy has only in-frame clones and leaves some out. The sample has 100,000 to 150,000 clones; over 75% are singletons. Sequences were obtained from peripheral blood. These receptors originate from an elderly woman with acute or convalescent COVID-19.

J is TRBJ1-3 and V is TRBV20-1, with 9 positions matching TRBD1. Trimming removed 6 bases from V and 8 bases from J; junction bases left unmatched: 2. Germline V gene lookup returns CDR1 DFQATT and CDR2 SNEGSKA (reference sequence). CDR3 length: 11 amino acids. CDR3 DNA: TGCAGTGCCGGGACAGGGTACACCATATATTTT. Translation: CSAGTGYTIYF.

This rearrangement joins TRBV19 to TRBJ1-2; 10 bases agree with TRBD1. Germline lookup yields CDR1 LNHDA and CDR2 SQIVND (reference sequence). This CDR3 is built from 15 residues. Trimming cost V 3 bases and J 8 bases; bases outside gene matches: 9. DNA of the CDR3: TGTGCCAGTAGTATTTTGGGACAGGGGATAGAAGGCTACACCTTC. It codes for CASSILGQGIEGYTF.

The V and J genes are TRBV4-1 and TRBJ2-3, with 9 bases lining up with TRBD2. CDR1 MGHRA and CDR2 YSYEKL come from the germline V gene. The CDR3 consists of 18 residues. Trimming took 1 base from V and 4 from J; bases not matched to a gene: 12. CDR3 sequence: CASSQAWVSGGPPDTQYF. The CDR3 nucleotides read TGCGCCAGCAGCCAAGCCTGGGTTAGCGGGGGACCACCAGATACGCAGTATTTT.

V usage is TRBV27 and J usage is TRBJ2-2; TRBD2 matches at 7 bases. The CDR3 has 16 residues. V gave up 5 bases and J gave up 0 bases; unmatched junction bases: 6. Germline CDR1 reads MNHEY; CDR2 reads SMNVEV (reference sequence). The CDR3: CASSPRTRSNTGELFF. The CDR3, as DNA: TGTGCCAGCAGTCCACGGACTAGATCGAACACCGGGGAGCTGTTTTTT.

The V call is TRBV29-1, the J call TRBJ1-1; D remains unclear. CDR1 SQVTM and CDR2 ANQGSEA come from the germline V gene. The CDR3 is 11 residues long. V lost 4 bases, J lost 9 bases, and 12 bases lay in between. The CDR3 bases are TGCAGCGTTGCAGGCACCAACCAAGCTTTCTTT. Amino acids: CSVAGTNQAFF.

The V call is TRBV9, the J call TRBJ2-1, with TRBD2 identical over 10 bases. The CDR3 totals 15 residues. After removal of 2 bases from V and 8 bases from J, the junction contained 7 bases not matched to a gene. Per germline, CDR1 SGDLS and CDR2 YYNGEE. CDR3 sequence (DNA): TGTGCCAGCAGCGTCACAGCGGGGGGGCCCGATGAGCAGTTCTTC. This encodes CASSVTAGGPDEQFF. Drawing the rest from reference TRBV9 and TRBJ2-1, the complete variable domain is DSGVTQTPKHLITATGQRVTLRCSPRSGDLSVYWYQQSLDQGLQFLIQYYNGEERAKGNILERFSAQQFPDLHSELNLSSLELGDSALYFCASSVTAGGPDEQFFGPGTRLTVL.

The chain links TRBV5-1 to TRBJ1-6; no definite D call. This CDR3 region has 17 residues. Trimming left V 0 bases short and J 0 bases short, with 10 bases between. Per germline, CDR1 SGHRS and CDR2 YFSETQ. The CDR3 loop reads CASSLDRPSSYNSPLHF. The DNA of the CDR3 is TGCGCCAGCAGCTTGGATCGTCCGAGCTCCTATAATTCACCCCTCCACTTT.

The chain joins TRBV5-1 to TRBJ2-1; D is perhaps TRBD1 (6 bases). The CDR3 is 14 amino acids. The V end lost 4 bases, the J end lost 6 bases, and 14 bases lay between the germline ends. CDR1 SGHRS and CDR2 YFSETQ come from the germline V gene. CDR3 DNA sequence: TGCGCCAGCAGCGAGGGGGTAATGGGCAATGAGCAGTTCTTC. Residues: CASSEGVMGNEQFF.